The TCR beta chain under discussion was sequenced for a study of blood T cells in healthy people across ages. Roughly 9.8 milliliters of peripheral blood were drawn from each donor. With a J-beta primer mix and a sample-barcoded 5' primer, a second PCR ran roughly 6 to 11 cycles. TCRdb ran MiXCR on the 5' RACE reads and lists one entry per CDR3 protein. The sample has 1.5 million to 1.9 million distinct CDR3 sequences, roughly two fifths seen once. Looked up from germline, CDR1 is DFQATT and CDR2 is SNEGSKA (reference sequence). Trimming removed 3 bases at V and 2 bases at J, with 7 bases between. This CDR3 has 12 amino acids.

The material sequenced was blood. This sequence joins TRBV20-1 and TRBJ1-2, with D uncertain. The sequence came from a woman aged 18-29 years in good health. The CDR3 spells CSARTKNYGYTF. The CDR3 DNA reads TGCAGTGCTAGGACCAAAAACTATGGCTACACCTTC.